This entry is about one T cell receptor (beta chain). PCR used 60 Vbeta primers and 13 Jbeta primers. Some clones are missing from TCRdb's copy, which holds only in-frame ones; the method was immunoSEQ multiplex PCR. Recorded for this sample: under 150,000 clones. These data originate in a study of cytomegalovirus exposure and HLA in healthy donors. The CDR3 covers 16 residues. Trimming removed 0 bases from V and 10 bases from J, with 17 bases in between. Germline CDR1 and CDR2: SGHNT and YYREEE (reference sequence). The sequence came from a woman aged 55-70 years in good health and CMV-seronegative. The sequenced sample consisted of PBMCs. The chain carries TRBV5-4 and TRBJ1-6; D is undetermined. The CDR3 protein is CASSLASLAGASPLHF. In DNA, the CDR3 is TGTGCCAGCAGCTTGGCTTCTTTGGCCGGAGCCTCACCCCTCCACTTT.